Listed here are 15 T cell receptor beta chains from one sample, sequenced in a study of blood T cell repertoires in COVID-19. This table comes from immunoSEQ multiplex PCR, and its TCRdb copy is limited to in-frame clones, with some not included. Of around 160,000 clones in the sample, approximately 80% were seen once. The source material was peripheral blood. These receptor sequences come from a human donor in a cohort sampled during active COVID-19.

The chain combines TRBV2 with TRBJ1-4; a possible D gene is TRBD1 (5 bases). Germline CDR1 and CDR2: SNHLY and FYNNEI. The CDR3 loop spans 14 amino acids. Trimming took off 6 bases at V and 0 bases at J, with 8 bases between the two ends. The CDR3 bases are TGTGCCAGCAGGGGGCGGCCAACTAATGAAAAACTGTTTTTT. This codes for CASRGRPTNEKLFF. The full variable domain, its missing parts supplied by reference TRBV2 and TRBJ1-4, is EPEVTQTPSHQVTQMGQEVILRCVPISNHLYFYWYRQILGQKVEFLVSFYNNEISEKSEIFDDQFSVERPDGSNFTLKIRSTKLEDSAMYFCASRGRPTNEKLFFGSGTQLSVL.

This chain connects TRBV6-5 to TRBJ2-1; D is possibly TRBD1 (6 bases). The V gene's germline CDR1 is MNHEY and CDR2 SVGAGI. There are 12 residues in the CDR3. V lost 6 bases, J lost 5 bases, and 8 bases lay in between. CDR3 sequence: CASSRDNNEQFF. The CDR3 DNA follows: TGTGCCAGCAGCCGGGACAACAATGAGCAGTTCTTC.

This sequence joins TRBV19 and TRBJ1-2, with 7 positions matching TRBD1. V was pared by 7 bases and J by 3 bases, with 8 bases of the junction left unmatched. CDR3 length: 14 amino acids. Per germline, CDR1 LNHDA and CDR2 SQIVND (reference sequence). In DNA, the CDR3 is TGTGCCAGTACCTTGACAGGGACAGACTATGGCTACACCTTC. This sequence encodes CASTLTGTDYGYTF.

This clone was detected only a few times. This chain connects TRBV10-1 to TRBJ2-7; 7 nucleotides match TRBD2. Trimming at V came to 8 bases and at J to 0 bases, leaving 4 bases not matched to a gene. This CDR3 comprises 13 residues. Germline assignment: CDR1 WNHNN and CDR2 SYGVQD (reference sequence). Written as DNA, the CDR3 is TGCGCCAGCTCCCGGGACTACTCCTACGAGCAGTACTTC. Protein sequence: CASSRDYSYEQYF.

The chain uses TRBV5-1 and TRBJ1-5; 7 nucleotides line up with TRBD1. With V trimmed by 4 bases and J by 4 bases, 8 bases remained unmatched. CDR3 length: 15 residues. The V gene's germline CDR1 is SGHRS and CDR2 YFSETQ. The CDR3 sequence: CASSPGTAENQPQHF. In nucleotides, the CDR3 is TGCGCCAGCAGCCCGGGGACAGCGGAGAATCAGCCCCAGCATTTT.

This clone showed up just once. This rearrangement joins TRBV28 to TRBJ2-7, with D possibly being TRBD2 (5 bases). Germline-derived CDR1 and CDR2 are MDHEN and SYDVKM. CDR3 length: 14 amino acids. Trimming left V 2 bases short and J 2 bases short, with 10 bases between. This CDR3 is CASSLRDRPYEQYF. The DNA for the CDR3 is TGTGCCAGCAGTTTACGGGATAGGCCCTACGAGCAGTACTTC.

For the CDR3, the DNA is TGTGCCAGCAGCTTCGGGACTAGCGGGGGGTTCACAGATACGCAGTATTTT. Residues: CASSFGTSGGFTDTQYF. The chain joins TRBV9 to TRBJ2-3; 15 nucleotides line up with TRBD2. CDR3 length: 17 residues. With V trimmed by 4 bases and J by 2 bases, 5 bases remained unmatched. The V gene's germline CDR1 is SGDLS and CDR2 YYNGEE. The full variable domain, rest sourced from reference TRBV9 and TRBJ2-3, is DSGVTQTPKHLITATGQRVTLRCSPRSGDLSVYWYQQSLDQGLQFLIQYYNGEERAKGNILERFSAQQFPDLHSELNLSSLELGDSALYFCASSFGTSGGFTDTQYFGPGTRLTVL.

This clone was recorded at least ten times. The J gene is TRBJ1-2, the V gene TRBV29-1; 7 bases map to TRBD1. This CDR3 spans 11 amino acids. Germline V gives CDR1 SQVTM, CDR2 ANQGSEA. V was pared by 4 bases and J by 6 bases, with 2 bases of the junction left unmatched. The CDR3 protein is CSVAGQDGYTF. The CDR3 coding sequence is TGCAGCGTTGCCGGACAGGATGGCTACACCTTC.

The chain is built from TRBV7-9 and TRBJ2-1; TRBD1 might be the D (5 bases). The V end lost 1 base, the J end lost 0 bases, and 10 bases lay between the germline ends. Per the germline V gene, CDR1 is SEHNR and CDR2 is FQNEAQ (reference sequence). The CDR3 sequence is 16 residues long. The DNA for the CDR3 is TGTGCCAGCAGCTTAGAGGCAGGGCCCTCCTACAATGAGCAGTTCTTC. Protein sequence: CASSLEAGPSYNEQFF.

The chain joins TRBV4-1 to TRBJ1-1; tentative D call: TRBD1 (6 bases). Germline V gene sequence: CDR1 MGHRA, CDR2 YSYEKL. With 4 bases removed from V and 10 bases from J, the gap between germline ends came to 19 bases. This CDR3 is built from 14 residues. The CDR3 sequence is CASSRYTGSEGAFF. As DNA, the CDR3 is TGCGCCAGCAGCCGTTATACAGGGTCGGAAGGAGCTTTCTTT.

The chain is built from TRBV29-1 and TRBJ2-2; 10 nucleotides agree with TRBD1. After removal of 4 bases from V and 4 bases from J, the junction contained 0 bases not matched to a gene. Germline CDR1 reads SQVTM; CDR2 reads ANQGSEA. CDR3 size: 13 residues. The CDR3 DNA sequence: TGCAGCGTTGGGACAGGGGGCACCGGGGAGCTGTTTTTT. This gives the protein CSVGTGGTGELFF.

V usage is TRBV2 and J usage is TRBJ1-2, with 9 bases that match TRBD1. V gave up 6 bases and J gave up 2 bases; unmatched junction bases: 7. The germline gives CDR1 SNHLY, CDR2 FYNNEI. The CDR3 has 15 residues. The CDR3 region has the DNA TGTGCCAGCAGAGCCTCAACAGGGGGCAACTATGGCTACACCTTC. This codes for CASRASTGGNYGYTF.

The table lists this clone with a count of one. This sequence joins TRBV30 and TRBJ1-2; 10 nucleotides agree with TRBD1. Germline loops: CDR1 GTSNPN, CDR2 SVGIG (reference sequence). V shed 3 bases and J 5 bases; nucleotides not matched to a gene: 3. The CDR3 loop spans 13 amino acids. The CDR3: CAWSPGQGYGYTF. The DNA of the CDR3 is TGTGCCTGGAGCCCGGGACAGGGGTATGGCTACACCTTC. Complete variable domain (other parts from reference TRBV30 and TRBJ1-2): SQTIHQWPATLVQPVGSPLSLECTVEGTSNPNLYWYRQAAGRGLQLLFYSVGIGQISSEVPQNLSASRPQDRQFILSSKKLLLSDSGFYLCAWSPGQGYGYTFGSGTRLTVV.

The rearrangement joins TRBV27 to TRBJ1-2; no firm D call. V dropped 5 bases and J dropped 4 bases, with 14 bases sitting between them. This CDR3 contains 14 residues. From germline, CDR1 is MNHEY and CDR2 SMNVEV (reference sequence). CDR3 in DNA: TGTGCCAGCAGTCCGGCAGGCCCGGCCTATGGCTACACCTTC. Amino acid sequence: CASSPAGPAYGYTF.

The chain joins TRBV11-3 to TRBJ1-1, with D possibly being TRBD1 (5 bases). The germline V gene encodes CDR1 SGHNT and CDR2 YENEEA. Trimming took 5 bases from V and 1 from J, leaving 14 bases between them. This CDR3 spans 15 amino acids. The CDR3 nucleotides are TGTGCCAGCAGCGGGGGACTTCGGAGGAACACTGAAGCTTTCTTT. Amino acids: CASSGGLRRNTEAFF. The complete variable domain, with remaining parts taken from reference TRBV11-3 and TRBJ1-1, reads EAGVVQSPRYKIIEKKQPVAFWCNPISGHNTLYWYLQNLGQGPELLIRYENEEAVDDSQLPKDRFSAERLKGVDSTLKIQPAELGDSAVYLCASSGGLRRNTEAFFGQGTRLTVV.